This TCR beta chain is from a study of cytomegalovirus exposure and HLA in healthy donors. Study findings and constraints: Some V segments (TRBV6-2 and TRBV6-3 among them) were excluded as indistinguishable. Among the CMV-associated chains, a few were confirmed in vitro as specific for CMV antigens.

PCR used 60 Vbeta primers and 13 Jbeta primers. This table comes from immunoSEQ multiplex PCR, and its TCRdb copy is limited to in-frame clones, with some not included. Found here are about 150,000 clones, under 10% of them singletons; the top ten hold roughly 6.4%. Looked up from germline, CDR1 is LNHDA and CDR2 is SQIVND (reference sequence). V shed 3 bases and J 3 bases; nucleotides not matched to a gene: 3. The CDR3 consists of 14 residues. This clone was picked up a small number of times. Its antigen is undetermined. The chain has TRBV19 and TRBJ2-7; 9 bases align to TRBD2. The receptor was derived from a woman between 35 and 50 years old in good health and CMV-seropositive. The specimen was PBMCs. CDR3 nucleotide sequence: TGTGCCAGTAGTATTAGCGGGGGAGACTACGAGCAGTACTTC. Amino acid sequence: CASSISGGDYEQYF.